What follows is one T cell receptor beta chain and its context. Method: immunoSEQ multiplex PCR; TCRdb's copy keeps in-frame clones and lacks some. The top ten clones hold 16% of a sample with some 100,000 clones, roughly 89% of them seen once. These data originate in a study of T cell responses to AZD1222 COVID-19 vaccine. Turning to the study itself: Second doses at about 4 or about 12 weeks were pooled.

Trimming cost V 7 bases and J 4 bases, with 13 bases left between them. The germline gives CDR1 MGHDK, CDR2 SYGVNS. The length of the CDR3 is 13 residues. This TCR was sampled from an adult in good health. The starting material was peripheral blood, obtained on day 0 of AZD1222 vaccination. The rearrangement joins TRBV25-1 to TRBJ1-1; D is ambiguous. The CDR3 sequence: CASIGVMGTEAFF. The CDR3 DNA reads TGTGCCAGCATCGGAGTGATGGGCACTGAAGCTTTCTTT.